Each of the 26 T cell receptor beta chains below was sequenced from the same sample in a study of Graves' ophthalmopathy and Graves' hyperthyroidism. RNA transcripts yielded amplified TCR beta CDR3 regions. The workflow started with a first-round RT-PCR run with HTBI primers and then moved on to a second-round multiplex PCR. TCRdb ran MiXCR on the multiplex PCR reads and lists one entry per CDR3 protein. The sample includes over 450,000 distinct CDR3 sequences, roughly an eighth of them seen just once. Sequencing used blood. These TCRs come from a young woman with Graves' ophthalmopathy.

This clonotype came up many times. The V gene is TRBV19, the J gene TRBJ1-5; the D gene is possibly TRBD1 (6 bases). The ends were cut back, 8 bases at V and 1 base at J, with 9 bases in the middle. The CDR3 spans 13 residues. Looked up from germline, CDR1 is LNHDA and CDR2 is SQIVND (reference sequence). CDR3 amino acids: CASWGQSNQPQHF. CDR3 sequence (DNA): TGTGCCAGTTGGGGACAAAGCAATCAGCCCCAGCATTTT.

This clonotype has just a few counts. The V and J genes are TRBV5-1 and TRBJ2-5, with 14 nucleotides matching TRBD2. Germline CDR1 reads SGHRS; CDR2 reads YFSETQ. J lost 5 bases, V lost 3 bases, and 6 bases had no gene match. The CDR3 sequence is 16 residues long. The CDR3 DNA reads TGCGCCAGCAGCTACTGGACTAGCGGGAGGCAGGAGACCCAGTACTTC. It is translated as CASSYWTSGRQETQYF.

This clonotype was detected ten times or more. The rearrangement uses TRBV12-3 or TRBV12-4 and TRBJ2-7, with 9 positions matching TRBD1. This CDR3 contains 15 residues. V lost 6 bases, J lost 5 bases, and 11 bases stayed unmatched. CDR3 DNA sequence: TGTGCCAGCAGCGTCGCCGGGACAGGGCGCCACGAGCAGTACTTC. Translating gives CASSVAGTGRHEQYF.

In its sample, this clonotype was seen many times. The chain has TRBV30 and TRBJ1-5; possible D gene TRBD1, 5 bases. Germline V lookup: CDR1 GTSNPN, CDR2 SVGIG (reference sequence). The length of the CDR3 is 14 residues. V was trimmed by 0 bases and J by 5 bases, leaving 11 bases between them. The CDR3 coding sequence is TGTGCCTGGAGTGTACGCAGGGCCCATCAGCCCCAGCATTTT. Protein: CAWSVRRAHQPQHF.

This clonotype occurred many times. V usage is TRBV28 and J usage is TRBJ2-7, with unresolved D. The CDR3 runs to 16 residues. Trimming took off 6 bases at V and 1 base at J, with 19 bases between the two ends. Germline V gives CDR1 MDHEN, CDR2 SYDVKM. The CDR3 protein is CASSLLKSWGSYEQYF. In DNA, the CDR3 is TGTGCCAGCAGCTTGCTTAAGAGTTGGGGATCCTACGAGCAGTACTTC.

To note about this clonotype: Being one base from a much bigger clone, this may be a read error. V usage is TRBV2 and J usage is TRBJ2-7, with D possibly being TRBD1 (7 bases). V was shortened by 8 bases and J by 2 bases, with 13 bases between the two germline ends. Germline loops: CDR1 SNHLY, CDR2 FYNNEI. The CDR3 sequence is 13 residues long. CDR3 DNA sequence: TGTGCCAGCGGGGGGACAGCTCCCTACGAGCAGTACGTC. Encoded protein: CASGGTAPYEQYV.

Note on this clonotype: A much larger clonotype is one base distant, so this may be a read error. This chain uses TRBV6-2 or TRBV6-3 with TRBJ2-4, with D unclear. CDR3 length: 12 amino acids. Germline V gene lookup returns CDR1 MNHEY and CDR2 SVGEGT. CDR3 DNA: TGTGCCAGCAGTCCGGCAGAAGGCATTAAGTACTTC. This translates into CASSPAEGIKYF.

On this clonotype itself: A read error may account for a junction end that differs from germline. The V call is TRBV6-5, the J call TRBJ2-5; 10 nucleotides match TRBD2. Germline V gene lookup returns CDR1 MNHEY and CDR2 SVGAGI. This CDR3 contains 14 residues. CDR3 in amino acids: CASSLAGGRETEYF. The CDR3 DNA sequence: TGTGCCAGCAGTTTAGCGGGAGGTAGAGAGACCGAGTACTTC.

This clonotype was picked up many times. This chain links TRBV4-1 with TRBJ2-7; 8 nucleotides agree with TRBD1. The CDR3 spans 16 residues. Trimming at V came to 2 bases and at J to 2 bases, leaving 8 bases not matched to a gene. The germline gives CDR1 MGHRA, CDR2 YSYEKL. The CDR3 loop reads CASSQKASDRAYEQYF. The CDR3 nucleotides are TGCGCCAGCAGCCAAAAAGCCTCGGACAGGGCCTACGAGCAGTACTTC.

This clonotype occurred many times. CDR3 coding DNA: TGTGCCAGCAGTCCACAGGGGGCAGCGTTCTACGAGCAGTACTTC. It codes for CASSPQGAAFYEQYF. The rearrangement links TRBV27 to TRBJ2-7; 9 bases align to TRBD1. The germline V gene has CDR1 MNHEY and CDR2 SMNVEV (reference sequence). This CDR3 region has 15 residues. Losses at the gene ends were 5 bases for V and 3 bases for J; bases not matched to a gene: 8.

This clonotype has a count of ten or more. The chain is built from TRBV28 and TRBJ1-1, with D possibly matching TRBD1 (5 bases). Germline V gene data show CDR1 as MDHEN and CDR2 as SYDVKM. The CDR3 consists of 15 residues. Trimming took off 3 bases at V and 4 bases at J, with 15 bases between the two ends. CDR3 nucleotides: TGTGCCAGCAGTTTCCTCTTACAGGATTCCACTGAAGCTTTCTTT. Protein product: CASSFLLQDSTEAFF.

This clonotype was observed at least ten times. V is TRBV30 and J is TRBJ1-2; TRBD1 matches at 7 bases. V gave up 4 bases and J gave up 6 bases; unmatched junction bases: 8. This CDR3 is built from 13 residues. Germline V gives CDR1 GTSNPN, CDR2 SVGIG (reference sequence). The CDR3 here is CAWTQTGVDGYTF. The DNA of the CDR3 is TGTGCCTGGACTCAAACAGGGGTGGATGGCTACACCTTC.

This clonotype was counted at least ten times. The V and J genes are TRBV27 and TRBJ2-6; D is undetermined. The V end was cut by 5 bases, the J end by 1 base, with 9 bases between. The V gene's germline CDR1 is MNHEY and CDR2 SMNVEV (reference sequence). The CDR3 spans 15 residues. The CDR3 DNA sequence: TGTGCCAGCAGTCCCCAACAATCTGGGGCCAACGTCCTGACTTTC. This gives the protein CASSPQQSGANVLTF.

This clonotype was counted only a few times. The V and J genes are TRBV4-2 and TRBJ1-1; no clear D gene. Germline CDR1 LGHNA, CDR2 YNFKEQ. V was cut by 10 bases and J by 4 bases, with 28 bases left in between. The CDR3 runs 17 residues. The CDR3 DNA follows: TGTGCCACCTCTAAGGGAGTCTTACTTCTTGAGGGCACTGAAGCTTTCTTT. This encodes CATSKGVLLLEGTEAFF.

This clonotype was seen at least ten times. V usage is TRBV10-3 and J usage is TRBJ1-2; 7 bases match TRBD1. The J segment lost 7 bases and the V segment lost 6 bases, leaving 11 bases of the junction unmatched. Germline lookup yields CDR1 ENHRY and CDR2 SYGVKD. This CDR3 comprises 14 residues. In DNA, the CDR3 is TGTGCCATCAGGCCGACAGGGATGAGTGGTGGCTACACCTTC. It codes for CAIRPTGMSGGYTF.

This clonotype was recorded at least ten times. This chain uses TRBV12-5 with TRBJ1-1; TRBD1 agrees at 8 bases. CDR3 length: 11 residues. V gave up 7 bases and J gave up 8 bases; unmatched junction bases: 3. The germline V gene has CDR1 LGHNT and CDR2 FRNRAP. The CDR3 DNA reads as TGTGCTAGTGTCGGGACAGGAGAAGCTTTCTTT. It specifies CASVGTGEAFF.

At least ten counts were recorded for this clonotype. The V gene is TRBV30, the J gene TRBJ1-1; D might be TRBD1 (5 bases). This CDR3 comprises 14 residues. Deletions cut 1 base from V and 0 bases from J, with 9 bases between. Germline CDR1 GTSNPN, CDR2 SVGIG (reference sequence). The CDR3 nucleotides are TGTGCCTGGAGTGCGGGACTGCTGAACACTGAAGCTTTCTTT. Amino acid sequence: CAWSAGLLNTEAFF. Full variable domain (missing parts from reference TRBV30 and TRBJ1-1): SQTIHQWPATLVQPVGSPLSLECTVEGTSNPNLYWYRQAAGRGLQLLFYSVGIGQISSEVPQNLSASRPQDRQFILSSKKLLLSDSGFYLCAWSAGLLNTEAFFGQGTRLTVV.

The table lists this clonotype with many counts. The V and J genes are TRBV20-1 and TRBJ1-6; possibly TRBD1 for D (5 bases). V was cut by 6 bases and J by 11 bases, with 14 bases left in between. The CDR3 spans 12 residues. Germline CDR1 reads DFQATT; CDR2 reads SNEGSKA (reference sequence). The CDR3 bases are TGCAGTGCCTCGCGGGCGGGGGCACCCCTCCACTTT. This encodes CSASRAGAPLHF.

In this sample, this clonotype turned up many times. The chain has TRBV29-1 and TRBJ2-7; D is ambiguous. This CDR3 comprises 14 residues. Deletions cut 3 bases from V and 1 base from J, with 13 bases between. Per germline, CDR1 SQVTM and CDR2 ANQGSEA. For the CDR3, the DNA is TGCAGCGTTGACGGCCCCGTGGAGTCCTACGAGCAGTACTTC. Its translation: CSVDGPVESYEQYF.

V is TRBV6-4 and J is TRBJ2-2; D not resolved. This CDR3 is built from 14 residues. The germline CDR1 and CDR2 sequences are MRHNA and SNTAGT. Between the trimmed V and J ends, which lost 2 bases and 6 bases, there was a span of 10 bases. The CDR3 region has the DNA TGTGCCAGCAGTGACCGGGCATCCCCCGGGGAGCTGTTTTTT. Its protein product is CASSDRASPGELFF.

This clonotype was counted ten times or more. J is TRBJ2-7 and V is TRBV5-1; 9 bases are a match to TRBD1. J lost 4 bases, V lost 0 bases, and 5 bases had no gene match. The CDR3 is 15 residues long. Germline V gene lookup returns CDR1 SGHRS and CDR2 YFSETQ. As DNA, the CDR3 is TGCGCCAGCAGCTTGGGGCCGGGACAGGGATACGAGCAGTACTTC. This translates into CASSLGPGQGYEQYF.

This clonotype came up many times. The chain links TRBV6-2 or TRBV6-3 to TRBJ2-5, with D possibly TRBD2 on 5 matching bases. Trimming cost V 8 bases and J 9 bases, with 16 bases left between them. Germline V lookup: CDR1 MNHEY, CDR2 SVGEGT. This CDR3 has 12 amino acids. CDR3 loop: CASLNTARAQYF. CDR3 DNA: TGTGCCAGCCTAAACACCGCGAGGGCCCAGTACTTC.

This clonotype was recorded at least ten times. The CDR3 spells CASSLALSPGQLYGYTF. The CDR3, as DNA: TGTGCCAGCAGCTTAGCGTTAAGCCCTGGACAACTCTATGGCTACACCTTC. This chain uses TRBV11-1 with TRBJ1-2; the D gene is possibly TRBD1 (5 bases). From germline, CDR1 is SGHAT and CDR2 FQDESV (reference sequence). Trimming took off 0 bases at V and 4 bases at J, with 18 bases between the two ends. The CDR3 covers 17 residues.

CDR3 residues: CASTYLGRVYF. DNA of the CDR3: TGTGCCAGCACCTATTTGGGTAGAGTCTACTTC. The chain uses TRBV12-3 or TRBV12-4 and TRBJ2-4; D call uncertain. The ends were cut back, 7 bases at V and 16 bases at J, with 17 bases in the middle. The CDR3 loop spans 11 amino acids.

This clonotype was recorded at least ten times. The genes are TRBV4-2 and TRBJ2-5; possibly TRBD1 or TRBD2 for D (5 bases each). This CDR3 spans 15 amino acids. The V end was cut by 0 bases, the J end by 5 bases, with 13 bases between. Germline CDR1 and CDR2: LGHNA and YNFKEQ. DNA of the CDR3: TGTGCCAGCAGCCAAGATTTTCTAGCAGGGGAGACCCAGTACTTC. Translation: CASSQDFLAGETQYF.

At least ten counts were recorded for this clonotype. V and J are TRBV27 and TRBJ2-4; tentatively, D is TRBD2 (5 bases). Germline V gene sequence: CDR1 MNHEY, CDR2 SMNVEV (reference sequence). The CDR3 contains 12 residues. V dropped 7 bases and J dropped 4 bases, with 8 bases sitting between them. CDR3 sequence: CASMDFKNIQYF. The CDR3 nucleotides are TGTGCCAGCATGGACTTTAAAAACATTCAGTACTTC.